Shown below are 2 T cell receptor beta chains from a single sample sequenced in a study of OX40 agonist ivuxolimab in advanced cancers. Profiled with immunoSEQ multiplex PCR; TCRdb holds only in-frame clones, not every one. The sample includes around 74,000 clones, roughly 85% of them seen just once. The specimen comprised CD4+ or CD8+ T cells sorted from blood, sampled in a trial of the OX40 agonist ivuxolimab. The source is an adult with an advanced solid tumor such as melanoma, head and neck, liver or kidney cancer.

This clone was detected only once. The chain has TRBV18 and TRBJ2-7, with 7 positions matching TRBD1. The CDR3 totals 13 residues. Per the germline V gene, CDR1 is KGHSH and CDR2 is LQKENI. J was trimmed by 5 bases and V by 0 bases; bases with no gene match: 1. The CDR3, as DNA: TGTGCCAGCTCACCACCAGGGGGCCACGAGCAGTACTTC. This codes for CASSPPGGHEQYF.

The chain carries TRBV30 and TRBJ2-3, with 10 bases aligning to TRBD2. With 0 bases clipped from V and 3 bases from J, the junction kept 0 bases outside the gene matches. The CDR3 spans 14 residues. Germline CDR1 GTSNPN, CDR2 SVGIG (reference sequence). The DNA for the CDR3 is TGTGCCTGGAGTGTACTAGCGGGGACAGATACGCAGTATTTT. Translated, it gives CAWSVLAGTDTQYF.